This is a list of T cell receptor beta chains from one sample in a study of T cell responses to AZD1222 COVID-19 vaccine. Clones were sequenced by immunoSEQ multiplex PCR, and TCRdb holds only the in-frame ones, with some missing. The sample includes some 130,000 clones, over 75% of them seen just once. The sample in question was peripheral blood, obtained on day 0 of AZD1222 vaccination. All receptors come from an adult in good health. CDR3s include the opening cysteine and the closing phenylalanine or tryptophan. D genes are given only for firm matches. Rows may omit the clone size; those that give it use once, few, many or a size class.

>TRBV3-1/TRBV3-2|once|NA|TRBJ2-3
TGTGCCAGCAGCCAGATCGGGACAGATACGCAGTATTTT
CASSQIGTDTQYF
>TRBV9|NA|TRBD1|TRBJ2-7
TGTGCCAGCAGCGCCACGGGACAGGTCTACGAGCAGTACTTC
CASSATGQVYEQYF
>TRBV9|NA|NA|TRBJ2-1
TGTGCCAGCAGCGCGACAGGACGGGACGGAGAGCAGTTCTTC
CASSATGRDGEQFF
>TRBV6-2/TRBV6-3|NA|TRBD2|TRBJ2-3
TGTGCCAGCAGTCAGATCAAAGCCGGGGCTAGCGGGGGGTATACGCAGTATTTT
CASSQIKAGASGGYTQYF
>TRBV5-1|NA|TRBD2|TRBJ2-1
TGCGCCAGCAGCTTGCGTATTAGCGGGGGAATAAATGAGCAGTTCTTC
CASSLRISGGINEQFF
>TRBV30|NA|TRBD1|TRBJ2-6
TGTGCCTGGCGAAGGGGACAGGGGGCGCGAGGGGCCAACGTCCTGACTTTC
CAWRRGQGARGANVLTF
>TRBV27|once|NA|TRBJ1-1
TGTGCCAGCATCTCAAGTTGGGATGACACTGAAGCTTTCTTT
CASISSWDDTEAFF
>TRBV6-5|NA|NA|TRBJ2-2
TGTGCCAGCAGTTACAGGGGAGACACCGGGGAGCTGTTTTTT
CASSYRGDTGELFF
>TRBV6-2/TRBV6-3|NA|NA|TRBJ2-5
TGTGCCAGCAGTTACTCACAGGACGAGCGGAGGTCTGAGACCCAGTACTTC
CASSYSQDERRSETQYF
>TRBV4-1|NA|NA|TRBJ2-7
TGCGCCAGCAGCACGCCTCCACGGGGGACCTCCTACGAGCAGTACTTC
CASSTPPRGTSYEQYF
>TRBV5-4|NA|NA|TRBJ2-1
TGTGCCAGCAGCGGCGGACTGGACAATGAGCAGTTCTTC
CASSGGLDNEQFF
>TRBV21-1|once|NA|TRBJ2-7
TGTGCCAGCAGCAAGTGGCTCAATGGACTAGCGGGAGTCAGCGAGCAGTACTTC
CASSKWLNGLAGVSEQYF
>TRBV18|NA|NA|TRBJ2-5
TGTGCCAGCTCACCAGGGGTACAAGAGACCCAGTACTTC
CASSPGVQETQYF
>TRBV24-1|NA|TRBD2|TRBJ2-1
TGTGCCACCAGTGATATGGGACTAGCGGGAGGTTTGGTTGATGAGCAGTTCTTC
CATSDMGLAGGLVDEQFF
>TRBV6-5|NA|NA|TRBJ1-5
TGTGCCAGCAGTTACTCGGGGAATAGCAATCAGCCCCAGCATTTT
CASSYSGNSNQPQHF
>TRBV28|once|TRBD1|TRBJ1-1
TGTGCCAGCAGTTTGGGGGACAGGGGGCCGGGGAAGGCTTTCTTT
CASSLGDRGPGKAFF
>TRBV15|NA|TRBD1|TRBJ1-4
TGTGCCACCAGCAGAGATCGCAGGGACAGCCGTTGGAGACTGTTTTTT
CATSRDRRDSRWRLFF
>TRBV7-6|NA|NA|TRBJ2-7
TGTGCCAGCAGCTTAGACGTAGGGGGCTACGAGCAGTACTTC
CASSLDVGGYEQYF
>TRBV30|NA|NA|TRBJ1-6
TGTGCCTGGAGCAATACTAATTCACCCCTCCACTTT
CAWSNTNSPLHF
>TRBV9|NA|TRBD1|TRBJ1-1
TGTGCCAGCAGCGTGACAGGGGGCCAAGCTGAAGCTTTCTTT
CASSVTGGQAEAFF
>TRBV5-6|NA|NA|TRBJ2-7
TGTGCCAGCAGCTTGTTTGAGGCTAGCGCTTCCTACGAGCAGTACTTC
CASSLFEASASYEQYF
>TRBV7-9|NA|TRBD1|TRBJ2-7
TGTGCCAGCAGCCCGGGACAGGGAACCTACGAGCAGTACTTC
CASSPGQGTYEQYF
>TRBV10-3|NA|TRBD2|TRBJ2-1
TGTGCCATCAGTGACGCGGGGGGGCCACATGAGCAGTTCTTC
CAISDAGGPHEQFF
>TRBV24-1|NA|TRBD1|TRBJ2-1
TGTGCCACCAGTGATGGCAGGGGGCGAATTAATGAGCAGTTCTTC
CATSDGRGRINEQFF
>TRBV7-9|NA|NA|TRBJ1-4
TGTGTCAGCATCCCTAATAGGGAGGGGAGTGAAAAACTGTTTTTT
CVSIPNREGSEKLFF
>TRBV5-1|once|NA|TRBJ2-3
TGCGCCAGCAGCCGCACCACAGATACGCAGTATTTT
CASSRTTDTQYF
>TRBV5-1|NA|NA|TRBJ1-1
TGCGCCAGCAGCTCCAGGACGGAAAGTAACACTGAAGCTTTCTTT
CASSSRTESNTEAFF
>TRBV18|NA|NA|TRBJ1-2
TGTGCCAGCTCACCACCGATCGGCAGGGGCCCCTATGGCTACACCTTC
CASSPPIGRGPYGYTF
>TRBV11-1|NA|TRBD1|TRBJ1-1
TGTGCCAGCAGCTTAGTCCCGACAGGGTTGAACACTGAAGCTTTCTTT
CASSLVPTGLNTEAFF
>TRBV29-1|NA|TRBD1|TRBJ1-2
TGCAGCGTTGACCCGGGACAGGGGCGATATGGCTACACCTTC
CSVDPGQGRYGYTF
>TRBV6-5|NA|TRBD1|TRBJ1-2
TGTGCCAGCAGTTCGCCGGGACAGGGTAACTATGGCTACACCTTC
CASSSPGQGNYGYTF
>TRBV5-1|NA|TRBD1|TRBJ1-2
TGCGCCAGCAGCTTGCAAGGGACAGCCAAGGCCTATGGCTACACCTTC
CASSLQGTAKAYGYTF
>TRBV19|NA|TRBD1|TRBJ2-3
TGTGCCAGTAGCAAACTTCCCCGTAGGGGACAGGGGTCAGATACGCAGTATTTT
CASSKLPRRGQGSDTQYF
>TRBV24-1|NA|TRBD2|TRBJ2-3
TGTGCCACCAGGGAGCGGGATCTTCGCACAGATACGCAGTATTTT
CATRERDLRTDTQYF
>TRBV30|once|TRBD1|TRBJ1-5
TGTGCCTGGAGTGTACCGGGACAGGGTAAGGATCAGCCCCAGCATTTT
CAWSVPGQGKDQPQHF
>TRBV29-1|NA|NA|TRBJ2-2
TGCAGCGTTGAAGATGGCAGGGCGGGCACCGGGGAGCTGTTTTTT
CSVEDGRAGTGELFF
>TRBV6-5|NA|NA|TRBJ1-1
TGTGCCAGCAGTTACTCGAGACAGTTGAACACTGAAGCTTTCTTT
CASSYSRQLNTEAFF
>TRBV19|NA|TRBD1|TRBJ2-1
TGTGCCAGTAGGGTCTCGGGGACAGGGCCCTACAATGAGCAGTTCTTC
CASRVSGTGPYNEQFF
>TRBV7-6|once|TRBD2|TRBJ2-1
TGTGCCAGCAGCTACACTAGCGGGAGCCACAATGAGCAGTTCTTC
CASSYTSGSHNEQFF
>TRBV5-1|NA|NA|TRBJ2-3
TGCGCCAGCACCGGGCGAACAGATACGCAGTATTTT
CASTGRTDTQYF
>TRBV25-1|once|NA|TRBJ1-3
TGTGCCAGCAGTGGATCCGGGCCCTTGAGGGGAAACACCATATATTTT
CASSGSGPLRGNTIYF
>TRBV29-1|NA|NA|TRBJ1-3
TGCAGCGCCGCGAAAGTTCAGGGAACGGCTGGAAACACCATATATTTT
CSAAKVQGTAGNTIYF